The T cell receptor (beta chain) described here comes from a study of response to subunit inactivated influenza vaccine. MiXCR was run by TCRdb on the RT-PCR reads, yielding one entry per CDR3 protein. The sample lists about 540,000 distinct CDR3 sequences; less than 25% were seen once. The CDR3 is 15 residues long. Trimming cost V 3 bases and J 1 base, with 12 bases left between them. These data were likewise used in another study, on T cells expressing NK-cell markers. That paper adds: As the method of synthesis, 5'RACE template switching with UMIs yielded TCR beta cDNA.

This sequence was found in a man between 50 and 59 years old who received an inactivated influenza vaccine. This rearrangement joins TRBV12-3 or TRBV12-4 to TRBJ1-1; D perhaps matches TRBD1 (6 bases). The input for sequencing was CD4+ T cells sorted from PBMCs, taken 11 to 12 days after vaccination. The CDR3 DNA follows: TGTGCCAGCAGTTTCCCCCAGGGACAGAACACTGAAGCTTTCTTT. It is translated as CASSFPQGQNTEAFF.